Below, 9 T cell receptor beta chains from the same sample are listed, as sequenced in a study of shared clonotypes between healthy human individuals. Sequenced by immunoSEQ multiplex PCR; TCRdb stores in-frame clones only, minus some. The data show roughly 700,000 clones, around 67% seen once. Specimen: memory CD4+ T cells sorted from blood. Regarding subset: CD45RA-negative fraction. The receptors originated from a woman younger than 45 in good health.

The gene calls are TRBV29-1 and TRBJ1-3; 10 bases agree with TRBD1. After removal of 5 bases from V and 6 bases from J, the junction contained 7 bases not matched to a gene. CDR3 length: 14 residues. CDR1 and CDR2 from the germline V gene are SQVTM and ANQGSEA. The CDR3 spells CSVRDRGSENTIYF. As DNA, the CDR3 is TGCAGCGTTCGGGACAGGGGCTCCGAAAACACCATATATTTT.

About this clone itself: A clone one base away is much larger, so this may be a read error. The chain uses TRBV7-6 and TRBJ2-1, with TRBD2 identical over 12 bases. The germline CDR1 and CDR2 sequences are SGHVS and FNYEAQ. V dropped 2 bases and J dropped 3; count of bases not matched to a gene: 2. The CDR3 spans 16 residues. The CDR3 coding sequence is TGTGCCAGCAGCTTACGACTAGCGGGAGACTACAATGAGCAGTTCTTC. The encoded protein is CASSLRLAGDYNEQFF.

This CDR3 reads CASGLATFTLYEQYF. CDR3 DNA: TGTGCTAGTGGTTTGGCCACCTTTACCCTCTACGAGCAGTACTTC. The chain links TRBV12-5 to TRBJ2-7; D remains unclear. V gave up 1 base and J gave up 3 bases, with 13 bases separating them. Per the germline V gene, CDR1 is LGHNT and CDR2 is FRNRAP. The CDR3 extends over 15 amino acids.

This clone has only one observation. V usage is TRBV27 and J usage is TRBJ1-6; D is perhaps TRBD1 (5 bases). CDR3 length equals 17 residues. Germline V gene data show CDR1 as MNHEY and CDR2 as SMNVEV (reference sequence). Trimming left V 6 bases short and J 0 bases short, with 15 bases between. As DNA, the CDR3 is TGTGCCAGCAGGATCAGGCGGACAAGCTCCTATAATTCACCCCTCCACTTT. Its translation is CASRIRRTSSYNSPLHF.

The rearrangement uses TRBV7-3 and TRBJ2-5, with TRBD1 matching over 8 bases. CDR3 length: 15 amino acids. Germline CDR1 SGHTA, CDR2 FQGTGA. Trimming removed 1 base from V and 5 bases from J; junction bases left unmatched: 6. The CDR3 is CASSLRQGPGETQYF. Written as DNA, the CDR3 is TGTGCCAGCAGCTTAAGACAGGGGCCGGGGGAGACCCAGTACTTC.

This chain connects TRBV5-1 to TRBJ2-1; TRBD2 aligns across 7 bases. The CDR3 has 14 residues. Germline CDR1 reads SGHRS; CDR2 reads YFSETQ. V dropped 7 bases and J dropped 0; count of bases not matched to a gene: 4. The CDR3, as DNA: TGCGCCAGCTTCCGGGACTACTCCTACAATGAGCAGTTCTTC. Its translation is CASFRDYSYNEQFF. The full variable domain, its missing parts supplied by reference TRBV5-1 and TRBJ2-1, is KAGVTQTPRYLIKTRGQQVTLSCSPISGHRSVSWYQQTPGQGLQFLFEYFSETQRNKGNFPGRFSGRQFSNSRSEMNVSTLELGDSALYLCASFRDYSYNEQFFGPGTRLTVL.

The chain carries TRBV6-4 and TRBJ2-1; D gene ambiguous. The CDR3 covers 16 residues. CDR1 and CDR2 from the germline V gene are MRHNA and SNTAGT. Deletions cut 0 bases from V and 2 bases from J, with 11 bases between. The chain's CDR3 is CASSDSPATPYNEQFF. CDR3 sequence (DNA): TGTGCCAGCAGTGACTCCCCAGCGACCCCCTACAATGAGCAGTTCTTC.

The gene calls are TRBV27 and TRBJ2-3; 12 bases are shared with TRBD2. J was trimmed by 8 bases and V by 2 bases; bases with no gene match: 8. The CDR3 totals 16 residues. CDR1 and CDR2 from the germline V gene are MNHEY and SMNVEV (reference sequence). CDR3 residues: CASSLRTSGTPSTQYF. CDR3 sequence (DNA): TGTGCCAGCAGTTTACGGACTAGCGGGACGCCCTCTACGCAGTATTTT.

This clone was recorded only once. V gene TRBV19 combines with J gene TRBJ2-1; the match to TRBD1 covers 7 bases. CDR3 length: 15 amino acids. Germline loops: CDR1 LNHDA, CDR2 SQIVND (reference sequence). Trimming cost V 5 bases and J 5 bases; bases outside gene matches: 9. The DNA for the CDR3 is TGTGCCAGTAGTCCCCGGACAGGTCAGGACAATGAGCAGTTCTTC. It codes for CASSPRTGQDNEQFF.